Listed below are T cell receptor beta chains from one sample, sequenced in a study of T cell responses to AZD1222 COVID-19 vaccine. Repertoires were generated with immunoSEQ multiplex PCR, while TCRdb's copy carries only in-frame clones and drops some. Among roughly 95,000 clones, approximately 90% were seen once, and the ten largest hold around 3%. The input for sequencing was peripheral blood, taken on day 0 of AZD1222 vaccination. These TCRs come from an adult in good health. CDR3s include the opening cysteine and the closing phenylalanine or tryptophan. Each record gives: V gene, J gene, clone size, D gene, CDR3 DNA, CDR3 protein. D genes are given only for firm matches. The listing skips clone size in some rows; elsewhere it reads once, few, many or a size class.

v_call: TRBV3-1/TRBV3-2; j_call: TRBJ2-3; clone_size: NA; d_call: NA; cdr3_nt: TGTGCCAGCAGCCAAGACAGGGGTTGGGCAGATACGCAGTATTTT; cdr3_aa: CASSQDRGWADTQYF
v_call: TRBV24-1; j_call: TRBJ2-2; clone_size: NA; d_call: NA; cdr3_nt: TGTGCCACCAGTGATATCAGGGACACCGGGGAGCTGTTTTTT; cdr3_aa: CATSDIRDTGELFF
v_call: TRBV2; j_call: TRBJ1-1; clone_size: NA; d_call: NA; cdr3_nt: TGTGCCAGCAGTGAAGTGCGAGGCCCTGAAGCTTTCTTT; cdr3_aa: CASSEVRGPEAFF
v_call: TRBV11-3; j_call: TRBJ2-3; clone_size: NA; d_call: NA; cdr3_nt: TGTGCCAGCAGCTTCGGAGGCGAGGGCACAGATACGCAGTATTTT; cdr3_aa: CASSFGGEGTDTQYF
v_call: TRBV19; j_call: TRBJ2-3; clone_size: many; d_call: TRBD1; cdr3_nt: TGTGCCAGTAGTTTGGGACAGGGACCAGATACGCAGTATTTT; cdr3_aa: CASSLGQGPDTQYF
v_call: TRBV9; j_call: TRBJ1-3; clone_size: NA; d_call: NA; cdr3_nt: TGTGCCAGCAGCGTAGGGGCAGCGCACAGGAGCTCTGGAAACACCATATATTTT; cdr3_aa: CASSVGAAHRSSGNTIYF
v_call: TRBV13; j_call: TRBJ2-3; clone_size: NA; d_call: NA; cdr3_nt: TGTGCCAGCAGCTTAGGGGTCACAGATACGCAGTATTTT; cdr3_aa: CASSLGVTDTQYF
v_call: TRBV7-2; j_call: TRBJ1-2; clone_size: NA; d_call: NA; cdr3_nt: TGTGCCAGCAGCCTAGTAGTGACAGCTAACTATGGCTACACCTTC; cdr3_aa: CASSLVVTANYGYTF
v_call: TRBV19; j_call: TRBJ2-7; clone_size: NA; d_call: TRBD2; cdr3_nt: TGTGCCAGTAGAGCGGGAGGTACCTACGAGCAGTACTTC; cdr3_aa: CASRAGGTYEQYF
v_call: TRBV6-5; j_call: TRBJ2-6; clone_size: NA; d_call: TRBD1; cdr3_nt: TGTGCCAGCAGTTACCTGACAGGGTCCGGGGCCAACGTCCTGACTTTC; cdr3_aa: CASSYLTGSGANVLTF
v_call: TRBV30; j_call: TRBJ1-1; clone_size: NA; d_call: NA; cdr3_nt: TGTGCCTGGAGTGTACTATCTGAAGCTTTCTTT; cdr3_aa: CAWSVLSEAFF
v_call: TRBV7-8; j_call: TRBJ2-5; clone_size: NA; d_call: TRBD2; cdr3_nt: TGTGCCAGCAGCCGAGCGGGAGGGCCAGAGACCCAGTACTTC; cdr3_aa: CASSRAGGPETQYF
v_call: TRBV5-1; j_call: TRBJ1-4; clone_size: NA; d_call: NA; cdr3_nt: TGCGCCAGCAGCTTGGTCCAGGGTGGTGAAAAACTGTTTTTT; cdr3_aa: CASSLVQGGEKLFF
v_call: TRBV2; j_call: TRBJ1-1; clone_size: NA; d_call: NA; cdr3_nt: TGTGCCAGCAGTGAAGGAAGGGGACGACAGCTTAAGACTGAAGCTTTCTTT; cdr3_aa: CASSEGRGRQLKTEAFF
v_call: TRBV7-9; j_call: TRBJ1-4; clone_size: NA; d_call: TRBD1; cdr3_nt: TGTGCCAGCAGCCGGGACAGAGTCTTCGGGGATGAAAAACTGTTTTTT; cdr3_aa: CASSRDRVFGDEKLFF
v_call: TRBV9; j_call: TRBJ2-5; clone_size: NA; d_call: TRBD1; cdr3_nt: TGTGCCAGCAGCGTAGGGGACAGGTTAAGCCAAGAGACCCAGTACTTC; cdr3_aa: CASSVGDRLSQETQYF
v_call: TRBV14; j_call: TRBJ2-7; clone_size: NA; d_call: TRBD1; cdr3_nt: TGTGCCAGCAGCTTAAGACAGGGGGTCTTCTACGAGCAGTACTTC; cdr3_aa: CASSLRQGVFYEQYF
v_call: TRBV11-2; j_call: TRBJ2-1; clone_size: NA; d_call: NA; cdr3_nt: TGTGCCAGCAGCACCACCGCGGGACTGGGCAATGAGCAGTTCTTC; cdr3_aa: CASSTTAGLGNEQFF
v_call: TRBV7-9; j_call: TRBJ1-5; clone_size: NA; d_call: TRBD1; cdr3_nt: TGTGCCAGCAGCCCGACAGGGGGAAGCCTAAATAGCAATCAGCCCCAGCATTTT; cdr3_aa: CASSPTGGSLNSNQPQHF
v_call: TRBV29-1; j_call: TRBJ1-1; clone_size: NA; d_call: TRBD1; cdr3_nt: TGCAGCGTGTTACAGGGGAGGACTGAAGCTTTCTTT; cdr3_aa: CSVLQGRTEAFF
v_call: TRBV2; j_call: TRBJ2-5; clone_size: NA; d_call: TRBD2; cdr3_nt: TGTGCCAGCAGTGGAGGTAGCGGGGGTCAAGAGACCCAGTACTTC; cdr3_aa: CASSGGSGGQETQYF
v_call: TRBV4-1; j_call: TRBJ2-1; clone_size: NA; d_call: NA; cdr3_nt: TGCGCCAGCAGCCAAGAGATCGGCGGTGCGACCTACAATGAGCAGTTCTTC; cdr3_aa: CASSQEIGGATYNEQFF
v_call: TRBV4-1; j_call: TRBJ2-7; clone_size: NA; d_call: TRBD2; cdr3_nt: TGCGCCAGCAGCCGGACTAGCGGGAGGGCCGAGCAGTACTTC; cdr3_aa: CASSRTSGRAEQYF
v_call: TRBV3-1/TRBV3-2; j_call: TRBJ2-1; clone_size: NA; d_call: TRBD2; cdr3_nt: TGTGCCAGCAGCCAAGATTTCACGGGGGTTGGACTAGATTACAATGAGCAGTTCTTC; cdr3_aa: CASSQDFTGVGLDYNEQFF
v_call: TRBV21-1; j_call: TRBJ1-2; clone_size: NA; d_call: NA; cdr3_nt: TGTGCCATGGCGGACAGGGCTATTATTTATGATGGCTACACCTTC; cdr3_aa: CAMADRAIIYDGYTF
v_call: TRBV30; j_call: TRBJ1-1; clone_size: NA; d_call: NA; cdr3_nt: TGTGCCATCGAGGACACTGAAGCTTTCTTT; cdr3_aa: CAIEDTEAFF
v_call: TRBV30; j_call: TRBJ1-5; clone_size: NA; d_call: TRBD1; cdr3_nt: TGTGCCTGGGGGACAGAGTATAGCAATCAGCCCCAGCATTTT; cdr3_aa: CAWGTEYSNQPQHF
v_call: TRBV28; j_call: TRBJ1-2; clone_size: NA; d_call: NA; cdr3_nt: TGTGCCAGCAGTAGCCCCGGGACCTTCTCTAACTATGGCTACACCTTC; cdr3_aa: CASSSPGTFSNYGYTF
v_call: TRBV2; j_call: TRBJ1-5; clone_size: NA; d_call: NA; cdr3_nt: TGTGCCAGCAGGGACGATAGCAATCAGCCCCAGCATTTT; cdr3_aa: CASRDDSNQPQHF
v_call: TRBV5-1; j_call: TRBJ2-7; clone_size: NA; d_call: NA; cdr3_nt: TGCGCCAGCAGAAGCCTCCCCAATTTGGGCTCTTACTACGAGCAGTACTTC; cdr3_aa: CASRSLPNLGSYYEQYF
v_call: TRBV5-1; j_call: TRBJ1-2; clone_size: NA; d_call: TRBD1; cdr3_nt: TGCGCCAGCAGCGGAAACGCTATGGACAGGGGGTTCTCCGACGTTAACTATGGCTACACCTTC; cdr3_aa: CASSGNAMDRGFSDVNYGYTF
v_call: TRBV6-1; j_call: TRBJ2-1; clone_size: NA; d_call: NA; cdr3_nt: TGTGCCAGCAGTGAAAGTTTCTGGGACGGCTACAATGAGCAGTTCTTC; cdr3_aa: CASSESFWDGYNEQFF
v_call: TRBV21-1; j_call: TRBJ2-1; clone_size: NA; d_call: NA; cdr3_nt: TGTGCCAGCAGTTTTAGCGGTACCTCCTACGATGAGCAGTTCTTC; cdr3_aa: CASSFSGTSYDEQFF
v_call: TRBV15; j_call: TRBJ2-1; clone_size: NA; d_call: TRBD2; cdr3_nt: TGTGCCACCAGCAGAGGACTAGCGGGTTCCTACAATGAGCAGTTCTTC; cdr3_aa: CATSRGLAGSYNEQFF